The 17 T cell receptor beta chains listed next were all sequenced from one sample in a study of T cells in localized non-small cell lung cancer. Here immunoSEQ multiplex PCR was the method, and the copy in TCRdb shows in-frame clones only, minus some. The sample yields about 25,000 clones, around 85% seen once. The source was peripheral blood, collected before any cancer treatment. The source is a male donor at least 60 years old with stage II squamous cell lung carcinoma.

The V call is TRBV2, the J call TRBJ2-7; D call uncertain. The CDR3 runs to 11 residues. Germline V gene data show CDR1 as SNHLY and CDR2 as FYNNEI. V was cut by 2 bases and J by 12 bases, with 11 bases left in between. CDR3: CASSERVGLYF. CDR3 bases: TGTGCCAGCAGTGAAAGGGTGGGCCTGTACTTC.

This clone was seen a handful of times. This chain links TRBV10-3 with TRBJ1-5, with no clear D. The V gene lost 1 base and the J gene lost 7 bases, with 8 bases spanning the gap. This CDR3 contains 13 residues. From germline, CDR1 is ENHRY and CDR2 SYGVKD. The CDR3 DNA follows: TGTGCCATCAGTGAGTACAGCGGACAGCCCCAGCATTTT. It yields the protein CAISEYSGQPQHF.

The CDR3 sequence: CASSLGTGAGGEQYF. The CDR3 DNA reads TGTGCCAGCAGCTTGGGGACAGGGGCAGGAGGGGAGCAGTACTTC. The chain joins TRBV14 to TRBJ2-7, with 10 bases lining up with TRBD1. Trimming cost V 5 bases and J 7 bases; bases outside gene matches: 11. CDR3 length: 15 residues. The germline V gene encodes CDR1 SGHDN and CDR2 FVKESK.

V usage is TRBV9 and J usage is TRBJ2-7, with D possibly being TRBD2 (5 bases). V was trimmed by 4 bases and J by 0 bases, leaving 11 bases between them. The CDR3 is 14 residues long. Germline loops: CDR1 SGDLS, CDR2 YYNGEE. The CDR3 loop is CASSPIGSSYEQYF. CDR3 bases: TGTGCCAGCAGCCCTATTGGGAGCTCCTACGAGCAGTACTTC.

The V and J genes are TRBV19 and TRBJ2-1; 11 bases fit TRBD2. The CDR3 spans 15 residues. Germline-derived CDR1 and CDR2 are LNHDA and SQIVND (reference sequence). The V and J ends lost 5 bases and 6 bases, in that order; junction bases with no gene match: 6. This CDR3 is CASSPLAGGGNEQFF. DNA of the CDR3: TGTGCCAGTAGTCCGCTAGCGGGAGGTGGCAATGAGCAGTTCTTC.

This clone was counted a few times. The chain recombines TRBV10-3 with TRBJ1-6; perhaps TRBD1 as D (6 bases). V was trimmed by 2 bases and J by 11 bases, leaving 13 bases between them. This CDR3 region has 14 residues. CDR1 is ENHRY, CDR2 SYGVKD, per germline. CDR3 coding DNA: TGTGCCATCAGTGAGCAACAGGGATCAGCACCCCTCCACTTT. It yields the protein CAISEQQGSAPLHF.

This chain links TRBV5-6 with TRBJ2-7, with 12 bases matching TRBD2. The junction had 4 bases not matched to a gene; V was cut back by 4 bases and J by 2 bases. This CDR3 is 15 amino acids long. Germline CDR1 SGHDT, CDR2 YYEEEE. This CDR3 reads CASSLRTSGTYEQYF. CDR3 in DNA: TGTGCCAGCAGCCTCCGGACTAGCGGGACCTACGAGCAGTACTTC. Full variable domain (missing parts from reference TRBV5-6 and TRBJ2-7): DAGVTQSPTHLIKTRGQQVTLRCSPKSGHDTVSWYQQALGQGPQFIFQYYEEEERQRGNFPDRFSGHQFPNYSSELNVNALLLGDSALYLCASSLRTSGTYEQYFGPGTRLTVT.

The chain recombines TRBV7-8 with TRBJ2-5, with D maybe TRBD1 (7 bases). Germline values: CDR1 SGHVS, CDR2 FQNEAQ. The CDR3 extends over 15 amino acids. V was pared by 5 bases and J by 2 bases, with 15 bases between. The CDR3 reads CASSPGGTAQETQYF. The CDR3 DNA reads as TGTGCCAGCAGCCCCGGCGGGACAGCGCAAGAGACCCAGTACTTC.

This chain joins TRBV4-3 and TRBJ2-2; D not certain. Germline CDR1 reads LGHNA; CDR2 reads YSLEER. V was clipped by 0 bases and J by 3 bases, with 8 bases between them. This CDR3 comprises 15 residues. The CDR3, as DNA: TGCGCCAGCAGCCAAGATACTCATTACACCGGGGAGCTGTTTTTT. This translates into CASSQDTHYTGELFF.

This sequence joins TRBV29-1 and TRBJ2-5, with a weak D call TRBD2 (5 bases). The CDR3 is 13 residues long. Germline values: CDR1 SQVTM, CDR2 ANQGSEA. The germline V and J ends were trimmed by 2 bases and 7 bases, with 14 bases remaining between them. CDR3 protein: CSVELGFEGTQYF. The CDR3, as DNA: TGCAGCGTTGAATTAGGGTTCGAGGGGACCCAGTACTTC.

The rearrangement links TRBV29-1 to TRBJ1-4, with 7 bases lining up with TRBD1. The CDR3 runs 15 residues. Germline V gives CDR1 SQVTM, CDR2 ANQGSEA. After removal of 5 bases from V and 0 bases from J, the junction contained 6 bases not matched to a gene. Written as DNA, the CDR3 is TGCAGCGTTTCCGGGACAGAAGCAACTAATGAAAAACTGTTTTTT. Its translation is CSVSGTEATNEKLFF.

The genes are TRBV27 and TRBJ2-1, with 9 nucleotides matching TRBD1. The CDR3 is 15 residues long. V shed 5 bases and J 8 bases; nucleotides not matched to a gene: 10. CDR1 is MNHEY and CDR2 is SMNVEV in the germline V gene (reference sequence). CDR3 sequence reads: CASSVGGTGYDEQFF. CDR3 nucleotides: TGTGCCAGCAGTGTCGGGGGGACAGGGTACGATGAGCAGTTCTTC.

The gene calls are TRBV19 and TRBJ1-1; D is possibly TRBD1 (5 bases). V was clipped by 7 bases and J by 1 base, with 13 bases between them. The CDR3 totals 14 residues. Germline V gene sequence: CDR1 LNHDA, CDR2 SQIVND (reference sequence). CDR3 sequence: CASTPNRGNTEAFF. The CDR3 DNA reads TGTGCCAGTACCCCCAATAGGGGGAACACTGAAGCTTTCTTT.

J is TRBJ2-2 and V is TRBV7-8, with D uncertain. The V end lost 4 bases, the J end lost 5 bases, and 8 bases lay between the germline ends. Germline CDR1 SGHVS, CDR2 FQNEAQ. This CDR3 comprises 13 residues. The CDR3 region is CASSSISTGELFF. The CDR3 bases are TGTGCCAGCAGCTCCATCAGTACCGGGGAGCTGTTTTTT.

The chain combines TRBV5-1 with TRBJ2-1; TRBD2 is a possible D gene (5 bases). CDR3 length: 21 residues. V was cut by 2 bases and J by 0 bases, with 27 bases left in between. The germline gives CDR1 SGHRS, CDR2 YFSETQ. In DNA form, the CDR3 reads TGCGCCAGCAGCTTAAGGTTAAAAGGGAGCGGTGAAATATACTCCTACAATGAGCAGTTCTTC. Translating gives CASSLRLKGSGEIYSYNEQFF.

This clone was detected once. The rearrangement uses TRBV4-2 and TRBJ1-4; possible D gene TRBD1, 5 bases. This CDR3 has 18 residues. V shed 1 base and J shed 8 bases, with 23 bases lying between them. Germline V gene sequence: CDR1 LGHNA, CDR2 YNFKEQ. As DNA, the CDR3 is TGTGCCAGCAGCCAAGTGGCAGGTTCGGCGGGATGGGGCGAAAAACTGTTTTTT. Translation gives CASSQVAGSAGWGEKLFF.

V and J are TRBV7-2 and TRBJ2-7; D is possibly TRBD1 or TRBD2 (5 bases each). This CDR3 spans 14 amino acids. The germline V gene has CDR1 SGHTA and CDR2 FQGNSA. V gave up 5 bases and J gave up 3 bases, with 14 bases separating them. CDR3 sequence: CASSTSGQRYEQYF. The CDR3 nucleotides are TGTGCCAGCAGCACTTCGGGGCAGCGCTACGAGCAGTACTTC. Together with reference TRBV7-2 and TRBJ2-7, the CDR3 gives the full variable domain: GAGVSQSPSNKVTEKGKDVELRCDPISGHTALYWYRQSLGQGLEFLIYFQGNSAPDKSGLPSDRFSAERTGGSVSTLTIQRTQQEDSAVYLCASSTSGQRYEQYFGPGTRLTVT.